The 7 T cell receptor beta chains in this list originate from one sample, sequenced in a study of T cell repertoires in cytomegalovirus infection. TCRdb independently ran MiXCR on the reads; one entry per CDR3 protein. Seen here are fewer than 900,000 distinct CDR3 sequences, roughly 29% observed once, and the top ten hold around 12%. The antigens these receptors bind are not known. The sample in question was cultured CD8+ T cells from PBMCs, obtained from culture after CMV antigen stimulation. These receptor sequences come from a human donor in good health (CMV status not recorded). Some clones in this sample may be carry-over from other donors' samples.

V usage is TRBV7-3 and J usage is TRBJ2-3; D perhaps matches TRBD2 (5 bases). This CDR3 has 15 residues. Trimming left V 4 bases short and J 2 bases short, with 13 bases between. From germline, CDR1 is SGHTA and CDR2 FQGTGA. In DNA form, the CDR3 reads TGTGCCAGCAGCTCACGGGATTTTTACACAGATACGCAGTATTTT. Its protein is CASSSRDFYTDTQYF.

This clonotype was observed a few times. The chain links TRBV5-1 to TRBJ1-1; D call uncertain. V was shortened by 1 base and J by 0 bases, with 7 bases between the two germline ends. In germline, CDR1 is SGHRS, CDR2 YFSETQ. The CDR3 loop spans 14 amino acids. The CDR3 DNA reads TGCGCCAGCAGCTTGTCGGTCATGAACACTGAAGCTTTCTTT. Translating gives CASSLSVMNTEAFF.

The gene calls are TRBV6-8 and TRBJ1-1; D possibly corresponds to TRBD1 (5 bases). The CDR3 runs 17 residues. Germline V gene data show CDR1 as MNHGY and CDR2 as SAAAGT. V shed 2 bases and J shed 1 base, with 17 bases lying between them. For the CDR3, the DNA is TGTGCCAGCAGTTACCCAAACGGGGTTGGGGCGAACACTGAAGCTTTCTTT. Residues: CASSYPNGVGANTEAFF.

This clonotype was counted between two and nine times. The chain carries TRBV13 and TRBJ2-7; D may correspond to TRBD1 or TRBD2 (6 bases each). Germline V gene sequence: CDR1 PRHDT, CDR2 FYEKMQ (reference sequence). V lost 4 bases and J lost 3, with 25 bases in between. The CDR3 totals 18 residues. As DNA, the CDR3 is TGTGCCAGCAGCTCTCGAGGAGGGGGGATCTATACACGCTACGAGCAGTACTTC. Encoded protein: CASSSRGGGIYTRYEQYF.

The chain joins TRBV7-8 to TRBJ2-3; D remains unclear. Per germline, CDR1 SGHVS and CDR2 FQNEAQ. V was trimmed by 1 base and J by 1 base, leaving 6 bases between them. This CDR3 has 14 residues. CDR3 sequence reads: CASSLVGRTDTQYF. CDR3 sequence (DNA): TGTGCCAGCAGCTTAGTAGGGCGCACAGATACGCAGTATTTT.

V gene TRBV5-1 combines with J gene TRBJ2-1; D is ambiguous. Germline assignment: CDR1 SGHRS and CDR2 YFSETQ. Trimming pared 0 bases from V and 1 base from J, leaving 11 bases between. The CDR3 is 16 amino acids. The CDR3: CASSLAGTPSYNEQFF. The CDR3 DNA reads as TGCGCCAGCAGCTTGGCCGGAACACCTTCCTACAATGAGCAGTTCTTC.

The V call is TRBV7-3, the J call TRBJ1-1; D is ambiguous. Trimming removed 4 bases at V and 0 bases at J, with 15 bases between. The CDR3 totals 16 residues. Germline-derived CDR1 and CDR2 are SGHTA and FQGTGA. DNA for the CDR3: TGTGCCAGCAGCTCTACGTTTAGCCTTATGAACACTGAAGCTTTCTTT. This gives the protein CASSSTFSLMNTEAFF.